This T cell receptor delta chain was profiled in a study of γδ T cells in repeated Plasmodium falciparum infection. Study information: Each infection was followed by sampling at 21 days, plus baseline and some pre-infection draws.

Sequencing covered both gamma and delta TCR chains per sample. TCRdb re-processed the multiplex PCR reads via CATT. In the table there are roughly 50,000 delta-chain clones, roughly 1.5% of which are singletons. Bulk repertoires came from Vgamma9/Vdelta2+ or Vdelta2-negative gammadelta T cells flow-sorted from PBMC. Germline V gene data show CDR1 as TSWWSYY and CDR2 as QGS. The CDR3 contains 22 residues. J was trimmed by 0 bases and V by 4 bases; bases with no gene match: 26. In this sample, this clone turned up many times. In the same sample, other DNA sequences code for this CDR3. The specimen sequenced was gamma-delta T cells from blood. The chain employs TRDV1 and TRDJ1; 7 positions agree with TRDD3. The clonotype was recovered from a pool of human donors (malaria-infected and uninfected, not separated). In nucleotides, the CDR3 is TGTGCTCTTGGGGGAAGAGCACCCCCTAACTGGGGCATACTCTTCAACACCGATAAACTCATCTTT. Translating it yields CALGGRAPPNWGILFNTDKLIF.